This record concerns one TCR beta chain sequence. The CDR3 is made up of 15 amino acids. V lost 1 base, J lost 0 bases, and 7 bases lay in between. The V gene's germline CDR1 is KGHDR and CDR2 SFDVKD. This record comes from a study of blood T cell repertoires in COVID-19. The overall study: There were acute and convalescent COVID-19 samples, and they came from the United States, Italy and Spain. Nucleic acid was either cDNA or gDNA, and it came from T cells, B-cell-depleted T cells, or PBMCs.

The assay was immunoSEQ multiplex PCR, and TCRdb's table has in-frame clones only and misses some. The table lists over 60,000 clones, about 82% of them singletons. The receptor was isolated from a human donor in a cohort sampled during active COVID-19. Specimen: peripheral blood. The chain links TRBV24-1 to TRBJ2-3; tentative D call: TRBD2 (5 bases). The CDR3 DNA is TGTGCCACCAGTGATTTCGGCGGGAGCACAGATACGCAGTATTTT. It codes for CATSDFGGSTDTQYF.